These T cell receptor beta chains were read from a single sample in a study of T-cell reconstitution after alpha-beta-depleted transplantation in children. TCRdb re-derived calls from the PCR reads in MiXCR, one entry per CDR3 protein. Here the sample spans 580,000 or so distinct CDR3 sequences, more than 20% being singletons. The material was PBMCs, mostly from graft donor cells, obtained 360 days after TCRalphabeta/CD19-depleted stem cell transplant. These receptors were taken from a boy under two years old who had a stem cell transplant for acute myeloid leukemia, so the T cells may come from the graft donor. CDR3s include the opening cysteine and the closing phenylalanine or tryptophan. Fields, in order: clone size, J gene, V gene, D gene, CDR3 protein, CDR3 DNA. The D gene is left open where the match is weak. Where a row states a size, it is once, few, many or the class of an expanded clone; other rows omit it.

>-|TRBJ2-1|TRBV20-1|-
CSARDRNPEQFF
TGCAGTGCTAGAGACAGGAACCCGGAGCAGTTCTTC
>many|TRBJ2-1|TRBV6-5|-
CASSYSFPDRNEQFF
TGTGCCAGCAGTTACTCCTTCCCGGACAGAAATGAGCAGTTCTTC
>-|TRBJ1-2|TRBV29-1|-
CSIGGAYGYTF
TGCAGCATCGGCGGTGCCTATGGCTACACCTTC
>-|TRBJ2-1|TRBV20-1|TRBD2
CSARDGVPGGSSYNEQFF
TGCAGTGCTAGGGATGGGGTGCCGGGGGGGAGCTCCTACAATGAGCAGTTCTTC
>-|TRBJ1-2|TRBV28|TRBD1
CASVLGGGYGYTF
TGTGCCAGCGTCCTAGGGGGCGGCTATGGCTACACCTTC
>-|TRBJ2-3|TRBV20-1|TRBD2
CSAEGTSGGTDTQYF
TGCAGTGCGGAGGGAACTAGCGGGGGTACAGATACGCAGTATTTT
>many|TRBJ2-5|TRBV20-1|TRBD2
CSARPSSGPGETQYF
TGCAGTGCTAGACCGTCTAGCGGGCCTGGCGAGACCCAGTACTTC
>many|TRBJ1-1|TRBV12-3/TRBV12-4|-
CASSPGERNTEAFF
TGTGCCAGCAGCCCGGGGGAGCGGAACACTGAAGCTTTCTTT
>-|TRBJ1-1|TRBV4-1|-
CASSQDLGGAEAFF
TGCGCCAGCAGCCAAGATCTAGGGGGAGCTGAAGCTTTCTTT
>many|TRBJ1-5|TRBV20-1|TRBD1
CSVDRGGQPQHF
TGCAGTGTCGACAGGGGGGGACAGCCCCAGCATTTT
>many|TRBJ2-2|TRBV4-3|TRBD1
CASSLDRDRGRPANTGELFF
TGCGCCAGCAGCCTAGACCGGGACAGGGGGCGACCAGCGAACACCGGGGAGCTGTTTTTT
>many|TRBJ2-7|TRBV20-1|-
CSARKPGTGYEQYF
TGCAGTGCTAGAAAGCCCGGGACTGGCTACGAGCAGTACTTC
>few|TRBJ2-5|TRBV12-3/TRBV12-4|TRBD1
CASSETGLNQETQYF
TGTGCCAGCAGTGAGACAGGGTTAAACCAAGAGACCCAGTACTTC
>-|TRBJ2-3|TRBV28|TRBD1
CASSWPGTGAADTQYF
TGTGCCAGCAGCTGGCCCGGGACAGGGGCGGCAGATACGCAGTATTTT
>-|TRBJ1-1|TRBV6-1|-
CASNLGDLNTEAFF
TGTGCCAGCAACCTAGGGGACTTGAACACTGAAGCTTTCTTT
>-|TRBJ1-3|TRBV18|TRBD1
CASSPPGTGGTGNTIYF
TGTGCCAGCTCACCACCCGGGACAGGGGGAACTGGAAACACCATATATTTT
>many|TRBJ1-4|TRBV29-1|TRBD1
CSVEGAGTGGGKLFF
TGCAGCGTTGAAGGGGCCGGGACAGGGGGCGGAAAACTGTTTTTT
>few|TRBJ2-1|TRBV7-7|-
CASSLGWYNEQFF
TGTGCCAGCAGCTTAGGATGGTACAATGAGCAGTTCTTC
>-|TRBJ2-3|TRBV5-1|-
CASSLVPLIPASTDTQYF
TGCGCCAGCAGCTTGGTACCACTCATACCCGCTAGCACAGATACGCAGTATTTT
>-|TRBJ2-5|TRBV12-3/TRBV12-4|-
CASSWGPKVNRETQYF
TGTGCCAGCAGTTGGGGCCCTAAGGTAAACCGAGAGACCCAGTACTTC
>few|TRBJ2-7|TRBV12-3/TRBV12-4|-
CASSLRGGNSYEQYF
TGTGCCAGCAGTTTAAGAGGAGGCAACTCCTACGAGCAGTACTTC
>many|TRBJ2-3|TRBV12-3/TRBV12-4|-
CASRYTLASSTDTQYF
TGTGCCAGCAGGTACACCCTAGCTTCTAGCACAGATACGCAGTATTTT
>-|TRBJ1-1|TRBV11-2|TRBD1
CASSYWTGPVSSEAFF
TGTGCCAGCAGCTACTGGACAGGGCCAGTCTCGAGTGAAGCTTTCTTT